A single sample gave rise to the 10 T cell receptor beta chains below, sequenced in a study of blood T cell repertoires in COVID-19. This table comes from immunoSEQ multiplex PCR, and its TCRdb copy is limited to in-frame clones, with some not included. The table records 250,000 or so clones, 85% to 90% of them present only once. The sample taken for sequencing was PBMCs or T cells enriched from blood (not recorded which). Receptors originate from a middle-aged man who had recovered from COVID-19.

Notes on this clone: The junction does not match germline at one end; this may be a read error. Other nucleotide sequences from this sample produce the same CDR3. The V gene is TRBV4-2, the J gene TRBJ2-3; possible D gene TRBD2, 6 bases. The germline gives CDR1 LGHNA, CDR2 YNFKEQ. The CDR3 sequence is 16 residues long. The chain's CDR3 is CASSPARGTSTDTQYF. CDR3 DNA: TGTGCCAGCAGCCCAGCCCGCGGCACTAGCACAGATACGCAATATTTT.

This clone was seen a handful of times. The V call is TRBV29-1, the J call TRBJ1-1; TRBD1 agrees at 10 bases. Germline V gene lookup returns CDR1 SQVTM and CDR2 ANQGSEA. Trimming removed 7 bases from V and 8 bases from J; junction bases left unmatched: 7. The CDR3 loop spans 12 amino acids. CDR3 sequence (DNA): TGCAGCGCTCGGACAGGGGGAGGAGAAGCTTTCTTT. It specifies CSARTGGGEAFF.

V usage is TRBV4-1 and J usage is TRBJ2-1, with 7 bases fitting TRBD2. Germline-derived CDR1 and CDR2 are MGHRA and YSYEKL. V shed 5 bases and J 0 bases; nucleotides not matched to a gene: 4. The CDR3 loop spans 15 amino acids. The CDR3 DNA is TGCGCCAGCAGCTTCAGCGGGGTCTCCTACAATGAGCAGTTCTTC. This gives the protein CASSFSGVSYNEQFF.

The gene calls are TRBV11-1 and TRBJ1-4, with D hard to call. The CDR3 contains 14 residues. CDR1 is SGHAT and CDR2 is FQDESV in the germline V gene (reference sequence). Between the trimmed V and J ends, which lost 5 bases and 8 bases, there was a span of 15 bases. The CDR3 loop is CASSLDRWEEKLFF. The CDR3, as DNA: TGTGCCAGCAGCCTAGATCGGTGGGAGGAAAAACTGTTTTTT.

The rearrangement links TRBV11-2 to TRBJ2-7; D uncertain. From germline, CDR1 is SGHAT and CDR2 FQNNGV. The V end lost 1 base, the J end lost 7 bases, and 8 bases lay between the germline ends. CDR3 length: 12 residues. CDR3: CASSLVSLEQYF. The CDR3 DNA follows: TGTGCCAGCAGCTTAGTTTCCTTGGAGCAGTACTTC.

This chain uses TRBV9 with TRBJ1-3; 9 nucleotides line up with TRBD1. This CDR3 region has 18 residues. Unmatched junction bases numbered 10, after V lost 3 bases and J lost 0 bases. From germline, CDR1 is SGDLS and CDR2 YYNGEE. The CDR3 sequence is CASSALPGQGYSGNTIYF. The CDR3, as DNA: TGTGCCAGCAGCGCACTACCCGGACAGGGGTACTCTGGAAACACCATATATTTT. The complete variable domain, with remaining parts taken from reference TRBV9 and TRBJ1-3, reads DSGVTQTPKHLITATGQRVTLRCSPRSGDLSVYWYQQSLDQGLQFLIQYYNGEERAKGNILERFSAQQFPDLHSELNLSSLELGDSALYFCASSALPGQGYSGNTIYFGEGSWLTVV.

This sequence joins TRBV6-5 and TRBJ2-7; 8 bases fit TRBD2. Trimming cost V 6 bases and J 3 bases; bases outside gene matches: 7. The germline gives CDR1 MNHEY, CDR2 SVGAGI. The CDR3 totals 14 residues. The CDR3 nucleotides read TGTGCCAGCAGATTTCTAGCGGGCAACTACGAGCAGTACTTC. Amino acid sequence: CASRFLAGNYEQYF.

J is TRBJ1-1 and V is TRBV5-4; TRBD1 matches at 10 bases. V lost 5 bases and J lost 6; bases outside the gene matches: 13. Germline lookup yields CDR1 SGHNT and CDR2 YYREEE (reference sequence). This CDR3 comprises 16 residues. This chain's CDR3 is CASRTGTGEIRAEAFF. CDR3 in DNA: TGTGCCAGCAGAACCGGGACAGGGGAAATCAGGGCTGAAGCTTTCTTT.

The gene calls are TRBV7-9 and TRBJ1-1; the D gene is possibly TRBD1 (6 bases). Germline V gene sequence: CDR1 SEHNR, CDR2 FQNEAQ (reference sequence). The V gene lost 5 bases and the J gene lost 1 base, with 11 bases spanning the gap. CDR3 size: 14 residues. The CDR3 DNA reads TGTGCCAGCAGCCCCGGGGACACGAACACTGAAGCTTTCTTT. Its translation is CASSPGDTNTEAFF.

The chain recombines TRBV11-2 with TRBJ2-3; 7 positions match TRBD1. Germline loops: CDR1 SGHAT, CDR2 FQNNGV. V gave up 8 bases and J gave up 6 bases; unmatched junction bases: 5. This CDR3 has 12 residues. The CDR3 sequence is CASSSRGDTQYF. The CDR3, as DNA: TGTGCCAGCTCCAGCAGGGGGGATACGCAGTATTTT. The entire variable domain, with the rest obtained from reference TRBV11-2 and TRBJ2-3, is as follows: EAGVAQSPRYKIIEKRQSVAFWCNPISGHATLYWYQQILGQGPKLLIQFQNNGVVDDSQLPKDRFSAERLKGVDSTLKIQPAKLEDSAVYLCASSSRGDTQYFGPGTRLTVL.